The rows below give T cell receptor beta chains drawn from one sample of a study of CD8+ T cells in alopecia areata. Sequencing used immunoSEQ multiplex PCR; TCRdb keeps in-frame clones, though not all of them. The sample yields 75,000 to 100,000 clones, 60% to 80% seen once. The source was CD8+ T cells sorted from blood, collected around week 44, from a patient treated with tofacitinib. These receptors were collected from a human donor with alopecia areata. Both conserved end residues are part of each CDR3. Each record gives: V gene, D gene, J gene, clone size, CDR3 DNA, CDR3 protein. A D gene is named only where the DNA matches it firmly. Size is stated for part of the rows, as once, few or many counts, or as a class when the clone is expanded.

V: TRBV9
D: TRBD1
J: TRBJ1-5
size: .
DNA: TGTGCCAGCAGCGTAGGGGCAGGGGGTGTGGGTCAGCCCCAGCATTTT
CDR3: CASSVGAGGVGQPQHF

V: TRBV11-2
D: .
J: TRBJ2-3
size: .
DNA: TGTGCCAGCAGCCATAGTAGGGCTGGCACAGATACGCAGTATTTT
CDR3: CASSHSRAGTDTQYF

V: TRBV14
D: .
J: TRBJ2-1
size: .
DNA: TGTGCCAGCAGCCAAGATTGGGCGAGCTCCTACAATGAGCAGTTCTTC
CDR3: CASSQDWASSYNEQFF

V: TRBV7-2
D: .
J: TRBJ1-1
size: .
DNA: TGTGCCAGCAGCTCCGACAGCCTTTTGAACACTGAAGCTTTCTTT
CDR3: CASSSDSLLNTEAFF

V: TRBV6-6
D: .
J: TRBJ2-2
size: .
DNA: TGTGCCAGCAGTTACGCGGGGTCCGGGGAGCTGTTTTTT
CDR3: CASSYAGSGELFF

V: TRBV11-2
D: .
J: TRBJ2-1
size: many
DNA: TGTGCCAGCAGCCATGGGCCCGAGCAGTTCTTC
CDR3: CASSHGPEQFF

V: TRBV19
D: TRBD2
J: TRBJ2-5
size: .
DNA: TGTGCCAGTAGTTTCACTAGCGGGGGTCTCCAAGAGACCCAGTACTTC
CDR3: CASSFTSGGLQETQYF

V: TRBV7-6
D: .
J: TRBJ2-2
size: .
DNA: TGTGCCAGCAACCCAGCCCTGGACATTACGAACACCGGGGAGCTGTTTTTT
CDR3: CASNPALDITNTGELFF

V: TRBV5-6
D: TRBD1
J: TRBJ2-7
size: .
DNA: TGTGCCAGCAGCCCAGTGGGACAGGGGAATCACTACGAGCAGTACTTC
CDR3: CASSPVGQGNHYEQYF

V: TRBV27
D: .
J: TRBJ2-5
size: .
DNA: TGTGCCAGCAGTTTATCGGTGCAAGAGACCCAGTACTTC
CDR3: CASSLSVQETQYF